A selection of T cell receptor beta chains follows, all from one sample in a study of blood T cell repertoires in COVID-19. Profiling relied on immunoSEQ multiplex PCR, and the TCRdb table lists in-frame clones only, not all of them. Here the sample spans over 90,000 clones, around 84% being singletons. The sample taken for sequencing was peripheral blood. The receptor set was obtained from a man aged 45-60 years with active or convalescent COVID-19. Each CDR3 is given without its conserved first and last residue. The order of the fields is V gene, J gene, CDR3 protein.

V gene: TRBV7-9
J gene: TRBJ2-5
CDR3 protein: ASSARDRETQY

V gene: TRBV28
J gene: TRBJ1-2
CDR3 protein: ASSLGRGDYGYT

V gene: TRBV5-1
J gene: TRBJ2-2
CDR3 protein: ASSAGQGAFGELF

V gene: TRBV7-9
J gene: TRBJ1-4
CDR3 protein: ASSPRQGEKLF

V gene: TRBV3-1/TRBV3-2
J gene: TRBJ2-2
CDR3 protein: ASSPDSTGELF

V gene: TRBV5-6
J gene: TRBJ1-2
CDR3 protein: ASSLGTGGHGGYT

V gene: TRBV7-2
J gene: TRBJ2-5
CDR3 protein: ASSTTPAGWTQY

V gene: TRBV4-1
J gene: TRBJ2-3
CDR3 protein: ASSQDNTYTQY

V gene: TRBV19
J gene: TRBJ2-7
CDR3 protein: ASSIDRGEKQY

V gene: TRBV6-1
J gene: TRBJ1-6
CDR3 protein: ASSEAGGYSPLH

V gene: TRBV24-1
J gene: TRBJ1-5
CDR3 protein: ATSETGMGGGQPQH

V gene: TRBV18
J gene: TRBJ1-5
CDR3 protein: ASSPGQGLNQPQH

V gene: TRBV3-1/TRBV3-2
J gene: TRBJ2-3
CDR3 protein: ASRLQGLPTDTQY

V gene: TRBV7-9
J gene: TRBJ1-6
CDR3 protein: ASSLEGSKVLH

V gene: TRBV9
J gene: TRBJ2-3
CDR3 protein: ASSPHRTDTDTQY

V gene: TRBV2
J gene: TRBJ2-1
CDR3 protein: ASSEEGSTYTEQF

V gene: TRBV11-2
J gene: TRBJ1-6
CDR3 protein: ASSLGGTVNSPLH

V gene: TRBV29-1
J gene: TRBJ2-1
CDR3 protein: SVVIQGYNEQF

V gene: TRBV15
J gene: TRBJ2-1
CDR3 protein: ATSSRDRASGEQF

V gene: TRBV25-1
J gene: TRBJ1-2
CDR3 protein: ASYWGGNGYT

V gene: TRBV6-1
J gene: TRBJ1-2
CDR3 protein: ASSEGLGVYGYT

V gene: TRBV5-1
J gene: TRBJ1-3
CDR3 protein: ASSAPGQGSGNTIY

V gene: TRBV7-9
J gene: TRBJ2-7
CDR3 protein: ASSSRDRHYEQY

V gene: TRBV5-1
J gene: TRBJ1-1
CDR3 protein: ASSLAERTEAF

V gene: TRBV6-1
J gene: TRBJ1-2
CDR3 protein: ASSEAWDRFYGYT

V gene: TRBV19
J gene: TRBJ1-2
CDR3 protein: ASSPTGGDYGYT

V gene: TRBV4-1
J gene: TRBJ2-3
CDR3 protein: ASSQQGTDTQY

V gene: TRBV3-1/TRBV3-2
J gene: TRBJ1-6
CDR3 protein: ASSQDSYNSPLH

V gene: TRBV18
J gene: TRBJ2-2
CDR3 protein: ASSPRRGQRGTGELF

V gene: TRBV15
J gene: TRBJ1-2
CDR3 protein: ATSRETGDGT

V gene: TRBV5-1
J gene: TRBJ2-3
CDR3 protein: ASSLGTGGDTQY

V gene: TRBV19
J gene: TRBJ2-7
CDR3 protein: ASSLTSGGSYEQY

V gene: TRBV9
J gene: TRBJ2-2
CDR3 protein: ASSVGGGVPGELF

V gene: TRBV28
J gene: TRBJ2-1
CDR3 protein: ASSRQGPSQF

V gene: TRBV6-2/TRBV6-3
J gene: TRBJ2-1
CDR3 protein: ASSYSERRIFYNEQF

V gene: TRBV14
J gene: TRBJ2-2
CDR3 protein: ASSQHQGNTGELF

V gene: TRBV3-1/TRBV3-2
J gene: TRBJ2-7
CDR3 protein: ASSPGTVAYEQY

V gene: TRBV10-2
J gene: TRBJ2-5
CDR3 protein: ASSAGYGETQY

V gene: TRBV28
J gene: TRBJ1-5
CDR3 protein: ASSYQGAQPQH

V gene: TRBV19
J gene: TRBJ2-7
CDR3 protein: ASKKQAGNLYEQY

V gene: TRBV5-6
J gene: TRBJ1-1
CDR3 protein: ASSSGRGTEAF

V gene: TRBV3-1/TRBV3-2
J gene: TRBJ1-2
CDR3 protein: ASSQAETGAGYT

V gene: TRBV5-4
J gene: TRBJ1-2
CDR3 protein: ASSFGQAANYGYT

V gene: TRBV5-8
J gene: TRBJ2-1
CDR3 protein: ASSPRDRNVNNEQF

V gene: TRBV10-2
J gene: TRBJ2-3
CDR3 protein: ASEDSFTDTQY

V gene: TRBV27
J gene: TRBJ1-1
CDR3 protein: ASSRQGLNTEAF

V gene: TRBV6-6
J gene: TRBJ2-3
CDR3 protein: ASNLGQGTDTQY

V gene: TRBV5-4
J gene: TRBJ1-1
CDR3 protein: ASSLEMGQENTEAF

V gene: TRBV4-3
J gene: TRBJ2-2
CDR3 protein: ASSQGSGGENTGELF

V gene: TRBV5-4
J gene: TRBJ2-7
CDR3 protein: ASSLETGGTYEQY

V gene: TRBV2
J gene: TRBJ2-3
CDR3 protein: ASSPGLAGATTDTQY